One sample yielded the 17 T cell receptor beta chains listed below, sequenced in a study of shared clonotypes between healthy human individuals. Produced via immunoSEQ multiplex PCR; TCRdb's table is partial and in-frame only. Of some 1.4 million clones in the sample, over 95% were seen once. Sequenced: naive CD4+ T cells sorted from blood. Subset described: CD45RA+ positively selected. The source of these receptors is a young man in good health.

The chain uses TRBV28 and TRBJ2-7; 11 bases match TRBD1. J gave up 6 bases and V 4 bases, and 5 bases lay outside the gene matches. The CDR3 is made up of 14 amino acids. The germline CDR1 and CDR2 sequences are MDHEN and SYDVKM. The CDR3 sequence is CASSSDRGRFEQYF. The CDR3 region has the DNA TGTGCCAGCAGTTCGGACAGGGGGCGCTTCGAGCAGTACTTC.

The rearrangement links TRBV5-1 to TRBJ2-7, with 10 bases aligning to TRBD1. The J segment lost 2 bases and the V segment lost 4 bases, leaving 9 bases of the junction unmatched. This CDR3 has 16 amino acids. From germline, CDR1 is SGHRS and CDR2 YFSETQ. CDR3 DNA sequence: TGCGCCAGCAGCGCCACCGGGACAGGGGTTGCCTACGAGCAGTACTTC. The encoded protein is CASSATGTGVAYEQYF.

This chain connects TRBV4-3 to TRBJ1-3; possibly TRBD1 for D (5 bases). Per the germline V gene, CDR1 is LGHNA and CDR2 is YSLEER. Trimming removed 4 bases at V and 0 bases at J, with 16 bases between. The CDR3 is 17 residues long. The CDR3 region has the DNA TGCGCCAGCAGCCGGAAGGCCACAGGTAGCTCTGGAAACACCATATATTTT. Translating it yields CASSRKATGSSGNTIYF.

The V gene is TRBV27, the J gene TRBJ2-1, with a possible D match to TRBD2 (6 bases). The CDR3 spans 13 residues. Germline loops: CDR1 MNHEY, CDR2 SMNVEV (reference sequence). Trimming removed 7 bases from V and 10 bases from J, with 17 bases in between. DNA for the CDR3: TGTGCCAGCACCCCGGGACTTACAGGCGAGCAGTTCTTC. This translates into CASTPGLTGEQFF.

V usage is TRBV19 and J usage is TRBJ1-2, with D tentatively TRBD1 (6 bases). Germline-derived CDR1 and CDR2 are LNHDA and SQIVND (reference sequence). Between the trimmed V and J ends, which lost 6 bases and 4 bases, there was a span of 12 bases. This CDR3 is 13 amino acids long. The CDR3 nucleotides are TGTGCCAGTAGCAAGGACAGAAGCTATGGCTACACCTTC. Amino acids: CASSKDRSYGYTF.

The chain employs TRBV7-2 and TRBJ2-3; no firm D call. The V end lost 6 bases, the J end lost 6 bases, and 13 bases lay between the germline ends. Germline CDR1 SGHTA, CDR2 FQGNSA. This CDR3 region has 13 residues. The CDR3 loop reads CASSLMGSDTQYF. The CDR3 DNA follows: TGTGCCAGCAGTCTCATGGGGTCGGATACGCAGTATTTT.

The chain carries TRBV11-2 and TRBJ2-3; TRBD2 agrees at 7 bases. V lost 5 bases to trimming and J lost 2 bases; unmatched junction nucleotides: 7. Germline assignment: CDR1 SGHAT and CDR2 FQNNGV. The CDR3 contains 15 residues. The CDR3 DNA reads TGTGCCAGCAGCCCGGGGACTATCTCCACAGATACGCAGTATTTT. Amino acids: CASSPGTISTDTQYF.

The rearrangement links TRBV6-6 to TRBJ2-3; D possibly corresponds to TRBD1 (5 bases). The V gene's germline CDR1 is MNHNY and CDR2 SVGAGI (reference sequence). This CDR3 contains 15 residues. V was pared by 2 bases and J by 2 bases, with 11 bases between. In DNA, the CDR3 is TGTGCCAGCAGTTACCAAGGGGCCAACACAGATACGCAGTATTTT. It yields the protein CASSYQGANTDTQYF.

This chain links TRBV25-1 with TRBJ2-5, with no clear D. V lost 4 bases and J 2 bases, leaving 8 bases between the germline ends. This CDR3 contains 13 residues. Germline CDR1 MGHDK, CDR2 SYGVNS. The CDR3 nucleotides are TGTGCCAGCAGTGCCCGGAAGCAAGAGACCCAGTACTTC. Amino acids: CASSARKQETQYF. The entire variable domain, with the rest obtained from reference TRBV25-1 and TRBJ2-5, is as follows: EADIYQTPRYLVIGTGKKITLECSQTMGHDKMYWYQQDPGMELHLIHYSYGVNSTEKGDLSSESTVSRIRTEHFPLTLESARPSHTSQYLCASSARKQETQYFGPGTRLLVL.

The chain has TRBV27 and TRBJ2-3; 7 positions agree with TRBD1. Losses at the gene ends were 5 bases for V and 2 bases for J; bases not matched to a gene: 7. Germline CDR1 reads MNHEY; CDR2 reads SMNVEV (reference sequence). The CDR3 runs 15 residues. In DNA form, the CDR3 reads TGTGCCAGCAGTGGATACAGGGGTCTCACAGATACGCAGTATTTT. Its translation: CASSGYRGLTDTQYF.

This chain uses TRBV2 with TRBJ2-1; 8 bases are shared with TRBD2. The CDR3 contains 15 residues. The germline V gene encodes CDR1 SNHLY and CDR2 FYNNEI. The V and J ends lost 2 bases and 9 bases, in that order; junction bases with no gene match: 9. DNA of the CDR3: TGTGCCAGCAGTGAACTGATCGGGAGGGCCAGTGAGCAGTTCTTC. It specifies CASSELIGRASEQFF.

DNA of the CDR3: TGTGCCAGTAGTCTTGAAGGAGGGAGTGGCTACACCTTC. Amino acids: CASSLEGGSGYTF. The J gene is TRBJ1-2, the V gene TRBV19; D call uncertain. Germline V lookup: CDR1 LNHDA, CDR2 SQIVND (reference sequence). V was shortened by 5 bases and J by 7 bases, with 14 bases between the two germline ends. CDR3 length equals 13 residues. Full variable domain (outside the CDR3, taken from reference TRBV19 and TRBJ1-2): DGGITQSPKYLFRKEGQNVTLSCEQNLNHDAMYWYRQDPGQGLRLIYYSQIVNDFQKGDIAEGYSVSREKKESFPLTVTSAQKNPTAFYLCASSLEGGSGYTFGSGTRLTVV.

The DNA for the CDR3 is TGTGCCAGCAGCTCTCAGGCCATCAACACCGGGGAGCTGTTTTTT. Its translation is CASSSQAINTGELFF. The chain links TRBV7-3 to TRBJ2-2; D not certain. The CDR3 consists of 15 residues. V shed 4 bases and J shed 2 bases, with 11 bases lying between them. CDR1 is SGHTA, CDR2 FQGTGA, per germline.

This chain connects TRBV5-4 to TRBJ2-1; D is uncertain. Germline V gene lookup returns CDR1 SGHNT and CDR2 YYREEE (reference sequence). This CDR3 has 15 residues. The V gene lost 3 bases and the J gene lost 6 bases, with 16 bases spanning the gap. This chain's CDR3 is CASSYDTAYINEQFF. As DNA, the CDR3 is TGTGCCAGCAGCTATGACACGGCGTATATCAATGAGCAGTTCTTC.

The rearrangement joins TRBV6-4 to TRBJ2-1, with TRBD2 matching over 14 bases. The CDR3 has 16 residues. CDR1 MRHNA and CDR2 SNTAGT come from the germline V gene. The junction had 9 bases not matched to a gene; V was cut back by 6 bases and J by 8 bases. The CDR3 DNA follows: TGTGCCAGCAGCCTAGGACTAGCGGGAGGTCGGGATGAGCAGTTCTTC. The encoded protein is CASSLGLAGGRDEQFF.

About this clone: Different DNA sequences within this sample yield the same CDR3. V is TRBV5-1 and J is TRBJ2-5; D is possibly TRBD1 (5 bases). CDR1 is SGHRS and CDR2 is YFSETQ in the germline V gene. There are 13 residues in the CDR3. Trimming stripped 4 bases from V and 5 bases from J, with 12 bases between. CDR3 sequence reads: CASSPTGRETQYF. DNA of the CDR3: TGCGCCAGCAGCCCCACAGGCCGGGAGACCCAGTACTTC.

The V and J genes are TRBV5-4 and TRBJ1-4, with D unclear. The CDR3 consists of 15 residues. Trimming left V 1 base short and J 4 bases short, with 11 bases between. The germline CDR1 and CDR2 sequences are SGHNT and YYREEE (reference sequence). This CDR3 reads CASSLLDGRNEKLFF. For the CDR3, the DNA is TGTGCCAGCAGCTTGCTCGACGGGCGTAATGAAAAACTGTTTTTT.